Described below is a single T cell receptor (beta chain) sequence and its context. Profiled with immunoSEQ multiplex PCR; TCRdb holds only in-frame clones, not every one. Among roughly 320,000 clones, roughly 86% were seen once, and the ten largest hold around 1.2%. With 7 bases clipped from V and 7 bases from J, the junction kept 11 bases outside the gene matches. The CDR3 sequence is 15 residues long. The V gene's germline CDR1 is LNHDA and CDR2 SQIVND (reference sequence). This sample stems from a study of blood T cell repertoires in COVID-19. In the study overall: Sites in the United States, Italy and Spain provided acute and convalescent COVID-19 samples.

This receptor was taken from a man in his 70s with acute or convalescent COVID-19. This rearrangement joins TRBV19 to TRBJ1-3; 9 bases match TRBD1. The sequenced sample consisted of peripheral blood. CDR3 in amino acids: CASTEAGTGRNTIYF. CDR3 nucleotides: TGTGCCAGTACCGAAGCCGGGACAGGGCGTAACACCATATATTTT.